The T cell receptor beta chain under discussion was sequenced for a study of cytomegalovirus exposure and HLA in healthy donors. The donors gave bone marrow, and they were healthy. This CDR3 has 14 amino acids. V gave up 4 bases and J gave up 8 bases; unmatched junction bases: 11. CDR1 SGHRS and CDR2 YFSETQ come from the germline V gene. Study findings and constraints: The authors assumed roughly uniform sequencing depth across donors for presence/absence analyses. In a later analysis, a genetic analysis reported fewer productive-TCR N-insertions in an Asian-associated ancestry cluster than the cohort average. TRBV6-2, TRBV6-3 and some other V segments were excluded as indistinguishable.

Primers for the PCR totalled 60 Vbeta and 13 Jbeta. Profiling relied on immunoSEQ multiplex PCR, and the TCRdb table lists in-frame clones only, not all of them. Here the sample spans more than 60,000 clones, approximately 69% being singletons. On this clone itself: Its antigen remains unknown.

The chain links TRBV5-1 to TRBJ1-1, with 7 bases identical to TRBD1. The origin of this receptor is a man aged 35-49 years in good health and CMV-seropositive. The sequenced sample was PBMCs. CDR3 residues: CASSLPGQGVEAFF. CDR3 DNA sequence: TGCGCCAGCAGCCTACCGGGGCAGGGGGTAGAAGCTTTCTTT.